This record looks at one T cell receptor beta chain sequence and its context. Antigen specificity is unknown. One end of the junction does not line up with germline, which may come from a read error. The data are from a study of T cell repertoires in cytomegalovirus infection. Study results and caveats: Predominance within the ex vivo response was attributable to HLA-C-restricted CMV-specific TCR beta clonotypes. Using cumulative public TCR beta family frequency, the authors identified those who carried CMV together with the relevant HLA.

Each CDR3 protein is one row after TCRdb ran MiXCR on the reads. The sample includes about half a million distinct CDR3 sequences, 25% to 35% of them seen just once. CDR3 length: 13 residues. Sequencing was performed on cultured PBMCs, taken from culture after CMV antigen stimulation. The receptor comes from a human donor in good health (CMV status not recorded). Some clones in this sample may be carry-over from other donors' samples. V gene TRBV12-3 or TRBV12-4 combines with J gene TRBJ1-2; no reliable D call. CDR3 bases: TGTGCCAGCAATTTAAGGGAGACCGGGGGCTACACCTTC. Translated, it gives CASNLRETGGYTF.